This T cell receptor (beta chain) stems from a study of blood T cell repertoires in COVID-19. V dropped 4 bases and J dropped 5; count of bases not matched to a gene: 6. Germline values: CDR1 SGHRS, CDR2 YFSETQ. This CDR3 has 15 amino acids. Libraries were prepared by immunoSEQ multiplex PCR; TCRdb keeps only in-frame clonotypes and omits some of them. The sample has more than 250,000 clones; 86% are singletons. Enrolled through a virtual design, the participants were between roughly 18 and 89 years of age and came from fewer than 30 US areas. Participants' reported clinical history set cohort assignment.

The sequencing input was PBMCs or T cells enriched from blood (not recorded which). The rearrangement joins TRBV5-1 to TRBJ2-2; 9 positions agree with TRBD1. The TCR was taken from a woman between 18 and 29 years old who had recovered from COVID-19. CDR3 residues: CASSPPGTGTGELFF. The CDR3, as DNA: TGCGCCAGCAGCCCCCCCGGGACAGGGACCGGGGAGCTGTTTTTT.